This TCR beta chain was profiled in a study of Ad26.COV2.S vaccination and SARS-CoV-2 variants. Study-level background: In the study, Ad26.COV2.S was injected intramuscularly once, or twice 56 days apart.

Sequencing was performed with immunoSEQ multiplex PCR; in TCRdb, only in-frame clones are kept and a portion is missing. The sample includes 500,000 or so clones, roughly 89% of them seen just once. Regarding the study as a whole: Vaccine and placebo recipients had comparable breadth of non-spike TCRs.

Stated treatment: around 19 received Ad26.COV2.S at low or high dose, single or two shots; five or six received placebo; per-sample allocation not given. Sampling happened 63 days after the first vaccine or placebo injection. This CDR3 has 13 residues. Deletions cut 1 base from V and 7 bases from J, with 11 bases between. Germline V gene sequence: CDR1 SGDLS, CDR2 YYNGEE. A note on this clone: Its antigen is unknown.

Material: peripheral blood, obtained in a trial of Ad26.COV2.S vaccine versus placebo. The receptor was derived from a person aged 18-60 years who received the Ad26.COV2.S COVID-19 vaccine or a placebo. This chain links TRBV9 with TRBJ1-1; weak D call: TRBD1 (6 bases). CDR3 nucleotides: TGTGCCAGCAGCGTAAATAACAGGGATGAAGCTTTCTTT. It is translated as CASSVNNRDEAFF.